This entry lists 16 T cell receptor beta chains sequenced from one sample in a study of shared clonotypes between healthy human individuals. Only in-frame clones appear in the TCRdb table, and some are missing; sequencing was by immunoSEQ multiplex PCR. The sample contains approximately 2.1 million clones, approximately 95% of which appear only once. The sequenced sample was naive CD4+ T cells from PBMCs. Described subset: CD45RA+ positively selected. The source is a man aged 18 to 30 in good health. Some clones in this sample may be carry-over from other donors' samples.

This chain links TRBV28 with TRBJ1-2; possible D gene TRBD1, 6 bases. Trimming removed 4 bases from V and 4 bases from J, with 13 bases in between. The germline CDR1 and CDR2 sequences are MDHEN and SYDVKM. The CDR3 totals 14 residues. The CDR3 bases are TGTGCCAGCAGTTCACCGGGACAACCCTATGGCTACACCTTC. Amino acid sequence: CASSSPGQPYGYTF.

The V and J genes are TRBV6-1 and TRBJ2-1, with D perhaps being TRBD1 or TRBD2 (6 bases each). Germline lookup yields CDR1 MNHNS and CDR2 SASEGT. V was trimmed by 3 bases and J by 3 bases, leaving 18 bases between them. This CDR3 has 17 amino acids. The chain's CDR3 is CASSESRGLASYNEQFF. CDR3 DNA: TGTGCCAGCAGTGAGTCCCGGGGGCTAGCGAGCTACAATGAGCAGTTCTTC.

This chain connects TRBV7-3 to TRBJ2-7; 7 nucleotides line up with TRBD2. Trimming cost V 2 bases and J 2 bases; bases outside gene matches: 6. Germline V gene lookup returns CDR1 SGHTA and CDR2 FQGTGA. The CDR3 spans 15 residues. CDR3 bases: TGTGCCAGCAGCTTAGGGGTCGGACTAGCCTACGAGCAGTACTTC. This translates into CASSLGVGLAYEQYF.

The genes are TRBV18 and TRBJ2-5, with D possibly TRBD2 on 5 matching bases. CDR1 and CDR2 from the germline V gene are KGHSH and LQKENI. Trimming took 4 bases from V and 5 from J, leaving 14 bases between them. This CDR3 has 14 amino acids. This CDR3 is CASSLNGMGETQYF. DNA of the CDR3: TGTGCCAGCTCACTTAACGGGATGGGCGAGACCCAGTACTTC.

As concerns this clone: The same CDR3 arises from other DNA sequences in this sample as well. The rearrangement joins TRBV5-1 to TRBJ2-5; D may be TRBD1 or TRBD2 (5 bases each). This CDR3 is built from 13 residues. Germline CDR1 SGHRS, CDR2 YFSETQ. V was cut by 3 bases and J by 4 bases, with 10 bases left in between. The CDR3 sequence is CASSSWGRETQYF. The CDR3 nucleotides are TGCGCCAGCAGCTCGTGGGGACGAGAGACCCAGTACTTC. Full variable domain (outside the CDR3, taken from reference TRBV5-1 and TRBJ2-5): KAGVTQTPRYLIKTRGQQVTLSCSPISGHRSVSWYQQTPGQGLQFLFEYFSETQRNKGNFPGRFSGRQFSNSRSEMNVSTLELGDSALYLCASSSWGRETQYFGPGTRLLVL.

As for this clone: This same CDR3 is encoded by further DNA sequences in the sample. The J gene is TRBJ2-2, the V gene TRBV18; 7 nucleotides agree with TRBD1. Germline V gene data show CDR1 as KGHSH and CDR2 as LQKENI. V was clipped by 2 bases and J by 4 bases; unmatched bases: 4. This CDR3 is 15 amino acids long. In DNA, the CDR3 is TGTGCCAGCTCACCAAGACAGGGCAGCACCGGGGAGCTGTTTTTT. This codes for CASSPRQGSTGELFF.

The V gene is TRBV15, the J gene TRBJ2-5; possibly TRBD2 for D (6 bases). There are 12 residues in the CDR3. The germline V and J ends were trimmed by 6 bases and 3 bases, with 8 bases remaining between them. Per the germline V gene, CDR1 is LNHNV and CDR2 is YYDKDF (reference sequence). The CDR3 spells CATRGGEETQYF. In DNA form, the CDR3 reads TGTGCCACCAGAGGAGGGGAAGAGACCCAGTACTTC.

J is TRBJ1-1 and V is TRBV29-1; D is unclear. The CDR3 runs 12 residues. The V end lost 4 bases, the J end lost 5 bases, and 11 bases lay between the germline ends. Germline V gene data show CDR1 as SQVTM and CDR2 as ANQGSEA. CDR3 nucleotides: TGCAGCGTTGTGGGGTGGGTAACTGAAGCTTTCTTT. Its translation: CSVVGWVTEAFF.

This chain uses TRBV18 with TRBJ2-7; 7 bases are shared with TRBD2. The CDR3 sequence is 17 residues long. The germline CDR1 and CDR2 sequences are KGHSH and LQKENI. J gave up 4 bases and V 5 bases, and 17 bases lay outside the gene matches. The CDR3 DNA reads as TGTGCCAGCTCATTTCGAGGGGAGGGTACCAGCGGTTACGAGCAGTACTTC. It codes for CASSFRGEGTSGYEQYF.

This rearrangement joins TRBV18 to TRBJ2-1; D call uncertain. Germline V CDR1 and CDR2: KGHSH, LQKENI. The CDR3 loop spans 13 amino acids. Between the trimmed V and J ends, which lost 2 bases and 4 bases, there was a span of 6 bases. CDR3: CASSPAIYNEQFF. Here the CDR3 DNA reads TGTGCCAGCTCACCAGCAATTTACAATGAGCAGTTCTTC.

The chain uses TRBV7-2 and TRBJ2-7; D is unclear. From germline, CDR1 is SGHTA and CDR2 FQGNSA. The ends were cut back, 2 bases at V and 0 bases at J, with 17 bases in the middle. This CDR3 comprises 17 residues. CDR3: CASSLYPLGRLSYEQYF. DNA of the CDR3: TGTGCCAGCAGCTTATATCCTCTGGGCAGGCTCTCCTACGAGCAGTACTTC.

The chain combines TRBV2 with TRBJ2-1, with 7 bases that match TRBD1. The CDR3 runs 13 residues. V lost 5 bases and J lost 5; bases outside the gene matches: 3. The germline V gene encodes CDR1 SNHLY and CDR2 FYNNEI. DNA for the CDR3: TGTGCCAGCAGTACAGGGGCCAACAATGAGCAGTTCTTC. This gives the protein CASSTGANNEQFF.

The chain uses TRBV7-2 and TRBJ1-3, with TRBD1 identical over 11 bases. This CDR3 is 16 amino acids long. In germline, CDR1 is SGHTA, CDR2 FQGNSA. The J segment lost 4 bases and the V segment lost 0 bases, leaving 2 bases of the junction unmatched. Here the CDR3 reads CASSLAGTGGGNTIYF. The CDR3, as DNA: TGTGCCAGCAGCTTAGCGGGGACAGGGGGAGGAAACACCATATATTTT.

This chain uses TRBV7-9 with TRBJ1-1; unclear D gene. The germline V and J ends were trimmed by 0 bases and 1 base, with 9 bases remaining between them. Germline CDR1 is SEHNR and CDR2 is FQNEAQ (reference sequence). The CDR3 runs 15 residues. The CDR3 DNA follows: TGTGCCAGCAGCTTAGCAGACATCGGGAACACTGAAGCTTTCTTT. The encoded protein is CASSLADIGNTEAFF.

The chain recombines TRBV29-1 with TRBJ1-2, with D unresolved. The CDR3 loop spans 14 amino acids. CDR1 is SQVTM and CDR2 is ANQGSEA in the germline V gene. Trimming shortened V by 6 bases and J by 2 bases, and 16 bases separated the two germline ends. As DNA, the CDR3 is TGCAGCGTAGGGTCCTCTCGAGGCAACTATGGCTACACCTTC. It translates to CSVGSSRGNYGYTF.

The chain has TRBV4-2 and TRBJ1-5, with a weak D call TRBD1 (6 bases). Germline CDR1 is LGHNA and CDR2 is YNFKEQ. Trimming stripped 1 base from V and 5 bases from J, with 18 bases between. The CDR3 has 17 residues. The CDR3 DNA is TGTGCCAGCAGCCAAGCAGCAGGGTTAGGGGGAGATCAGCCCCAGCATTTT. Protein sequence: CASSQAAGLGGDQPQHF.